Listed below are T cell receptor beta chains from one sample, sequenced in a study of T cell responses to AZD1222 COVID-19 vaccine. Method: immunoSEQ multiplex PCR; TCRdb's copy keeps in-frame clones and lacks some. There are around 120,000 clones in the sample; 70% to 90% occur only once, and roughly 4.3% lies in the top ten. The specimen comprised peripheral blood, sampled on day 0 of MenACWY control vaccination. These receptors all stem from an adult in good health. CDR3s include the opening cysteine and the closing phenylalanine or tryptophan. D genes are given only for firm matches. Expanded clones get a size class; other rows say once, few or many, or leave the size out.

TGTGCCTGGAGCGCACAGGGAATGGGGGAAAAACTGTTTTTT,CAWSAQGMGEKLFF,TRBV30,TRBJ1-4,NA,NA
TGTGCCAGCAGCCCTGTAAGGGGCGCGGGAGGGCAGTATTTT,CASSPVRGAGGQYF,TRBV14,TRBJ2-3,TRBD2,NA
TGCGCCAGCAGCTTGGGGGCGGCAGGGGGCTCCTATAATTCACCCCTCCACTTT,CASSLGAAGGSYNSPLHF,TRBV5-1,TRBJ1-6,TRBD1,NA
TGTGCCAGCAGCCAACTAGCGGGGGGCTCCTACGAGCAGTACTTC,CASSQLAGGSYEQYF,TRBV28,TRBJ2-7,TRBD2,NA
TGTGCCAGCAGCTCCCCGGGTCACCTTAACGGGGAGCTGTTTTTT,CASSSPGHLNGELFF,TRBV3-1/TRBV3-2,TRBJ2-2,NA,few
TGTGCCAGCAGCTTATCAGGACAACTATACGAGCAGTACTTC,CASSLSGQLYEQYF,TRBV7-3,TRBJ2-7,NA,NA
TGCGCCAGCAGCCAAGACCCAGGGCTGGGTGGCAATCAGCCCCAGCATTTT,CASSQDPGLGGNQPQHF,TRBV4-1,TRBJ1-5,NA,NA
TGTGCCAGCAGCTTAGAGGGACAGGGGAGGGATGAGCAGTTCTTC,CASSLEGQGRDEQFF,TRBV11-3,TRBJ2-1,TRBD1,NA
TGTGCCAGCAGTCGCGGGGGGGACCGCTACGAGCAGTACTTC,CASSRGGDRYEQYF,TRBV6-2/TRBV6-3,TRBJ2-7,TRBD2,once
TGTGCCAGCTCGGACAGGGGAGGAAGGGAGCTGTTTTTT,CASSDRGGRELFF,TRBV7-2,TRBJ2-2,TRBD1,NA
TGCAGCGTTAGATTGAACACTGAAGCTTTCTTT,CSVRLNTEAFF,TRBV29-1,TRBJ1-1,NA,once
TGTGCCAGCAGTTTTACAGGAGATCCTAACTATGGCTACACCTTC,CASSFTGDPNYGYTF,TRBV28,TRBJ1-2,NA,NA
TGCGCCAGCAGCCAAGAGGTGGATACGCAGTATTTT,CASSQEVDTQYF,TRBV4-3,TRBJ2-3,NA,NA
TGCGCCAGCAGCCAAGGTCCGTCCAGGGGCGGCTATGGCTACACCTTC,CASSQGPSRGGYGYTF,TRBV4-3,TRBJ1-2,NA,NA
TGTGCCAGCAGTTCACAGAGCTATAATTCACCCCTCCACTTT,CASSSQSYNSPLHF,TRBV6-2/TRBV6-3,TRBJ1-6,NA,NA
TGTGCCATCAGCGACCTATCTTTCGTTTCGGACAGGGGTGATGGCTACACCTTC,CAISDLSFVSDRGDGYTF,TRBV10-3,TRBJ1-2,TRBD1,once
TGTGCCAGCAGTCCGTTCAACACAGATACGCAGTATTTT,CASSPFNTDTQYF,TRBV27,TRBJ2-3,NA,NA
TGTGCCAGCACCGAACAGACCAACACTGAAGCTTTCTTT,CASTEQTNTEAFF,TRBV7-2,TRBJ1-1,NA,NA
TGTGCCAGCAGCTTTAGCGGGGACAATGAGCAGTTCTTC,CASSFSGDNEQFF,TRBV7-9,TRBJ2-1,TRBD2,NA
TGTGCCAGCAGTCCCAGGGAGGGCACTGAAGCTTTCTTT,CASSPREGTEAFF,TRBV6-5,TRBJ1-1,NA,once
TGTGCCAGCAGCCAAGAGCCGGGACAGACATACGAGCAGTACTTC,CASSQEPGQTYEQYF,TRBV4-2,TRBJ2-7,TRBD1,once
TGTGCCAGCAGCCGGGACACATATAGCAATCAGCCCCAGCATTTT,CASSRDTYSNQPQHF,TRBV5-5,TRBJ1-5,NA,once
TGTGCCAGCAGTTACTCGATAGCTGGAGACACTGAAGCTTTCTTT,CASSYSIAGDTEAFF,TRBV6-5,TRBJ1-1,NA,NA
TGCGCCAGCAGCCAAGATAGTATCGGGACAGGTTCACCCCTCCACTTT,CASSQDSIGTGSPLHF,TRBV4-3,TRBJ1-6,TRBD1,NA
TGCAGCGTCCCCACGTCGGAGTTGGAGACCCAGTACTTC,CSVPTSELETQYF,TRBV29-1,TRBJ2-5,NA,NA
TGTGCCAGCAGTAAGGAACAGGGGGGATATGGCTACACCTTC,CASSKEQGGYGYTF,TRBV28,TRBJ1-2,TRBD1,few
TGCGCCAGCAGGAAAGAATCCACAGATACGCAGTATTTT,CASRKESTDTQYF,TRBV10-2,TRBJ2-3,NA,NA
TGTGCCAGCACCCTGACAGGGACGGGAAACACCATATATTTT,CASTLTGTGNTIYF,TRBV7-2,TRBJ1-3,TRBD1,NA
TGTGCCAGCAGTGAACAGCGGGGGGCAGGCTATGGCTACACCTTC,CASSEQRGAGYGYTF,TRBV6-1,TRBJ1-2,NA,NA
TGTGCCAGTATGAGGGGGGACGAAGAGACCCAGTACTTC,CASMRGDEETQYF,TRBV19,TRBJ2-5,NA,NA
TGTGCCAGCAGCTTCGACCCGGCTCGGGACAGATACAATGAGCAGTTCTTC,CASSFDPARDRYNEQFF,TRBV5-6,TRBJ2-1,TRBD1,once
TGTGCCAGCAGCTCAACGACAGTGAGCTCCTACAATGAGCAGTTCTTC,CASSSTTVSSYNEQFF,TRBV13,TRBJ2-1,NA,NA
TGTGCCGGACAGGGAAACACTGAAGCTTTCTTT,CAGQGNTEAFF,TRBV6-6,TRBJ1-1,TRBD1,NA
TGTGCCAGCAGCACCAGGACAGGGGAAGAGACCCAGTACTTC,CASSTRTGEETQYF,TRBV11-3,TRBJ2-5,TRBD1,once
TGCGCCAGCAGCCCTGCCCTTACTAGCGGGGTGACCAATGAGCAGTTCTTC,CASSPALTSGVTNEQFF,TRBV4-1,TRBJ2-1,TRBD2,few
TGTGCCAGCAGCCGGACGTATGAGCAGTTCTTC,CASSRTYEQFF,TRBV28,TRBJ2-1,NA,NA
TGTGCCAGTAGTATAGGATCAGGGTTTGATCAGCCCCAGCATTTT,CASSIGSGFDQPQHF,TRBV19,TRBJ1-5,NA,NA
TGTGCCAGCAGCGTAGGACAGAATACCGCAACTAATGAAAAACTGTTTTTT,CASSVGQNTATNEKLFF,TRBV9,TRBJ1-4,NA,NA
TGTGCCAGCAGCCTCGGACAGGGGCAAAGCGAGCAGTACTTC,CASSLGQGQSEQYF,TRBV9,TRBJ2-7,TRBD1,NA
TGTGCCACCAGTGGGGGGGGCACGGGGGAAACTGAAGCTTTCTTT,CATSGGGTGETEAFF,TRBV24-1,TRBJ1-1,NA,NA
TGTGCCAGCAGTTACTCTGGGAATCCTAGCACAGATACGCAGTATTTT,CASSYSGNPSTDTQYF,TRBV6-5,TRBJ2-3,NA,once
TGTGCCAGCAGCTTAGATGGGACTCGAAACACCGGGGAGCTGTTTTTT,CASSLDGTRNTGELFF,TRBV11-3,TRBJ2-2,NA,NA